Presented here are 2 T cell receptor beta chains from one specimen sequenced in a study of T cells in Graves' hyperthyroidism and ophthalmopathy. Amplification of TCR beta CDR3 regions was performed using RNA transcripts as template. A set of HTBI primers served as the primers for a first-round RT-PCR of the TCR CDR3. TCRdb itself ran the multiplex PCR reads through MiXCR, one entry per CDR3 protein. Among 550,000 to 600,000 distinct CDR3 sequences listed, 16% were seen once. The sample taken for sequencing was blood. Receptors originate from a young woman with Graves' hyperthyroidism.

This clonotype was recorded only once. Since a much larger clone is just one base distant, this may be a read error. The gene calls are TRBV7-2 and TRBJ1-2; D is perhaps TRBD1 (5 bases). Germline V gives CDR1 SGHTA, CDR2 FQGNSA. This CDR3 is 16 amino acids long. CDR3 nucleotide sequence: TGTGCCAGCAGCTACAGTACAACATCAGGGATGGACGGCTGCACCTTC. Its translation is CASSYSTTSGMDGCTF.

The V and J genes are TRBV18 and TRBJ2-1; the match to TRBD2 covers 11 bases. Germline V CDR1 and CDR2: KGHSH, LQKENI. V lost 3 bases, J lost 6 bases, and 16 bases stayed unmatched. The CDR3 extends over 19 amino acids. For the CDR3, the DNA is TGTGCCAGCTCACCGCTAGCGGGAGGATTTATATTTATGGGCAATGAGCAGTTCTTC. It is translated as CASSPLAGGFIFMGNEQFF. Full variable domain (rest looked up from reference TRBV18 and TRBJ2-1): NAGVMQNPRHLVRRRGQEARLRCSPMKGHSHVYWYRQLPEEGLKFMVYLQKENIIDESGMPKERFSAEFPKEGPSILRIQQVVRGDSAAYFCASSPLAGGFIFMGNEQFFGPGTRLTVL.